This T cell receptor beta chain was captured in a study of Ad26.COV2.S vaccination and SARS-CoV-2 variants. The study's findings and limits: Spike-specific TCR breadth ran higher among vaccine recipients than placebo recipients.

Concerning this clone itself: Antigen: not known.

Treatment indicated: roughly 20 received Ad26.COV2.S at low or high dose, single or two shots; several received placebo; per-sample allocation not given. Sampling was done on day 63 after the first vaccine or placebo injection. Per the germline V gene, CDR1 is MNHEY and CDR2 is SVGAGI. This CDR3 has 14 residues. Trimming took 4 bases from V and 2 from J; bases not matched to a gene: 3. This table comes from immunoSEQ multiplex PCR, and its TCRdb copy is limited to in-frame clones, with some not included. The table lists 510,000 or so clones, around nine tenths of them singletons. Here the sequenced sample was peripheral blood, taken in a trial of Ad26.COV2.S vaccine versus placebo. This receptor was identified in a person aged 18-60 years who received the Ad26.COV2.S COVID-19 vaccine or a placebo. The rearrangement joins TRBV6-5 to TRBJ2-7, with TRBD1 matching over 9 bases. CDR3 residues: CASSSTGGAYEQYF. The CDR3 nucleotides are TGTGCCAGCAGTTCGACAGGGGGGGCCTACGAGCAGTACTTC.